One sample yielded the 10 T cell receptor beta chains listed below, sequenced in a study of early T cells in non-severe SARS-CoV-2 infection. TCRdb processed the 5' RACE reads anew with MiXCR; each CDR3 protein has one entry. The data hold more than 85,000 distinct CDR3 sequences, with 15% to 20% observed a single time. Sequenced here: whole blood, sampled at baseline. The source of these receptors is an adult who was a healthcare worker with PCR-confirmed SARS-CoV-2 infection or an uninfected control (not recorded which).

This clonotype was recorded a few times. The chain has TRBV27 and TRBJ2-7, with 7 bases fitting TRBD2. The CDR3 contains 14 residues. The V gene's germline CDR1 is MNHEY and CDR2 SMNVEV (reference sequence). The V gene end was trimmed by 4 bases and the J gene end by 0 bases; junction bases not matched to a gene: 3. This chain's CDR3 is CASSWGGSSYEQYF. The CDR3 bases are TGTGCCAGCAGTTGGGGGGGGAGCTCCTACGAGCAGTACTTC.

The CDR3 sequence: CASSPRGADGYTF. In DNA form, the CDR3 reads TGTGCCAGCTCACCCCGGGGTGCTGACGGCTACACCTTC. The chain has TRBV18 and TRBJ1-2; D is unresolved. Trimming stripped 3 bases from V and 8 bases from J, with 13 bases between. This CDR3 comprises 13 residues. CDR1 and CDR2 from the germline V gene are KGHSH and LQKENI. The complete variable domain, with remaining parts taken from reference TRBV18 and TRBJ1-2, reads NAGVMQNPRHLVRRRGQEARLRCSPMKGHSHVYWYRQLPEEGLKFMVYLQKENIIDESGMPKERFSAEFPKEGPSILRIQQVVRGDSAAYFCASSPRGADGYTFGSGTRLTVV.

The V call is TRBV12-3 or TRBV12-4, the J call TRBJ1-4, with D maybe TRBD1 (6 bases). Trimming pared 3 bases from V and 8 bases from J, leaving 22 bases between. There are 17 residues in the CDR3. The CDR3 region is CASSFSQGGTSEEKLFF. In DNA, the CDR3 is TGTGCCAGCAGTTTCTCACAGGGAGGAACTTCGGAGGAAAAACTGTTTTTT.

This chain joins TRBV12-3 or TRBV12-4 and TRBJ2-5; D is uncertain. CDR3 length: 13 residues. With 5 bases removed from V and 5 bases from J, the gap between germline ends came to 12 bases. The CDR3 reads CASSAHLRETQYF. The CDR3 DNA reads as TGTGCCAGCAGTGCTCACCTGAGGGAGACCCAGTACTTC.

This clonotype has at least ten counts. V gene TRBV12-3 or TRBV12-4 combines with J gene TRBJ1-1; no definite D call. The CDR3 is 11 residues long. Trimming cost V 3 bases and J 8 bases, with 7 bases left between them. The CDR3 DNA sequence: TGTGCCAGCAGTTTTAGCCGAGAAGCTTTCTTT. Its translation is CASSFSREAFF.

The chain uses TRBV14 and TRBJ1-5; no firm D call. Germline V gene sequence: CDR1 SGHDN, CDR2 FVKESK. This CDR3 spans 17 amino acids. V was trimmed by 1 base and J by 2 bases, leaving 15 bases between them. CDR3 region: CASSQVFVQACNQPQHF. As DNA, the CDR3 is TGTGCCAGCAGCCAAGTCTTCGTGCAGGCTTGCAATCAGCCCCAGCATTTT.

In this sample, this clonotype turned up a few times. This chain joins TRBV29-1 and TRBJ2-2; possible D gene TRBD1, 5 bases. V was pared by 8 bases and J by 5 bases, with 15 bases between. The CDR3 is 13 amino acids. CDR1 and CDR2 (germline): SQVTM, ANQGSEA. CDR3: CSISGMGTGELFF. CDR3 DNA sequence: TGCAGCATTTCAGGGATGGGAACCGGGGAGCTGTTTTTT.

The CDR3 reads CASSTGTGVRGETQYF. The CDR3 bases are TGTGCCAGCAGTACCGGGACAGGGGTGAGAGGCGAGACCCAGTACTTC. This chain connects TRBV28 to TRBJ2-5; 10 bases line up with TRBD1. The V gene's germline CDR1 is MDHEN and CDR2 SYDVKM. Losses at the gene ends were 5 bases for V and 5 bases for J; bases not matched to a gene: 11. This CDR3 spans 16 amino acids.

This clonotype appeared once. This CDR3 is CASSGPMAEQFF. CDR3 nucleotide sequence: TGTGCCAGCAGCGGCCCAATGGCTGAGCAGTTCTTC. This chain joins TRBV9 and TRBJ2-1; no clear D gene. In germline, CDR1 is SGDLS, CDR2 YYNGEE. The V gene lost 3 bases and the J gene lost 9 bases, with 10 bases spanning the gap. The CDR3 has 12 amino acids.

The J gene is TRBJ2-7, the V gene TRBV5-6; no firm D call. The germline V gene has CDR1 SGHDT and CDR2 YYEEEE. This CDR3 contains 13 residues. The V end was cut by 0 bases, the J end by 4 bases, with 8 bases between. This CDR3 reads CASSLVENYEQYF. For the CDR3, the DNA is TGTGCCAGCAGCTTGGTAGAGAATTACGAGCAGTACTTC. The variable domain in full, with the rest retrieved from reference TRBV5-6 and TRBJ2-7, is DAGVTQSPTHLIKTRGQQVTLRCSPKSGHDTVSWYQQALGQGPQFIFQYYEEEERQRGNFPDRFSGHQFPNYSSELNVNALLLGDSALYLCASSLVENYEQYFGPGTRLTVT.